This TCR beta chain derives from a study of blood T cell repertoires in COVID-19. Looking at the study overall: COVID-19 samples from acute and convalescent phases originated in the United States, Italy and Spain. The cDNA or gDNA used as material had been derived from T cells, B-cell-depleted T cells, or PBMCs.

Authors' data handling: Researchers report that nucleated cell counts were estimated from reference gene primer amplification. TCRdb's table, derived via immunoSEQ multiplex PCR, lists solely in-frame clones and lacks some. D and trimming were read from the DNA, whereas the V and J calls and clone size are those reported in that table. The sample shows 250,000 to 300,000 clones, around nine tenths of them seen only once. Germline CDR1 is LGHNT and CDR2 is FRNRAP. The CDR3 spans 14 residues. V shed 1 base and J 4 bases; nucleotides not matched to a gene: 3. The origin of this receptor is a woman aged 40 to 50 who had recovered from COVID-19. This chain links TRBV12-5 with TRBJ1-2; 7 bases match TRBD1. The sample was peripheral blood. Here the CDR3 DNA reads TGTGCTAGTGGTTTGGAAGGGGGCAGCTATGGCTACACCTTC. It translates to CASGLEGGSYGYTF.